A selection of T cell receptor beta chains follows, all from one sample in a study of blood T cell repertoires in COVID-19. The table came from immunoSEQ multiplex PCR; TCRdb's copy has only in-frame clones and leaves some out. In the table there are over 100,000 clones, approximately 90% of which are singletons. Sequencing was performed on peripheral blood. The source is a man aged 60 to 75 with COVID-19, enrolled during active disease. Both conserved end residues are part of each CDR3.

J | V | CDR3
TRBJ1-1 | TRBV11-1 | CASSLTANTEAFF
TRBJ1-4 | TRBV20-1 | CSASGGLNEKLFF
TRBJ1-4 | TRBV9 | CASSVGQGVWDEKLFF
TRBJ1-6 | TRBV27 | CASSSTRWELSPLHF
TRBJ2-1 | TRBV7-8 | CASSLRTGWNEQFF
TRBJ1-2 | TRBV29-1 | CSVEVHGQANYGYTF
TRBJ1-6 | TRBV25-1 | CASSELEGAGGNSPLHF
TRBJ1-2 | TRBV19 | CASIQGPSNYGYTF
TRBJ1-6 | TRBV7-9 | CASSLEDRRYSPLHF
TRBJ1-2 | TRBV6-4 | CASSDSSPPLGYTF
TRBJ2-2 | TRBV7-8 | CASSQNELTGELFF
TRBJ2-2 | TRBV5-4 | CASSFGLAGGNTGELFF
TRBJ2-1 | TRBV12-5 | CASGSRSGGSLGEQFF
TRBJ2-3 | TRBV2 | CASSARTSGGDTQYF
TRBJ2-4 | TRBV7-2 | CASSLGGEGIQYF
TRBJ1-2 | TRBV10-3 | CAISSQGTYGYTF
TRBJ1-5 | TRBV19 | CASSVQQGLGQPQHF
TRBJ1-4 | TRBV5-1 | CASSPGSYSNEKLFF
TRBJ2-7 | TRBV28 | CASRRGGVAYEQYF
TRBJ2-7 | TRBV30 | CAWSDAGYEQYF
TRBJ2-3 | TRBV6-5 | CASRPGQRTDTQYF
TRBJ1-1 | TRBV19 | CASRWTERYTEAFF
TRBJ2-7 | TRBV15 | CATSVAGPFFKQYF
TRBJ2-7 | TRBV5-1 | CASSNEVSSYEQYF
TRBJ1-5 | TRBV5-5 | CASSLGARGSQPQHF
TRBJ2-2 | TRBV9 | CASSRAGGNTGELFF
TRBJ1-1 | TRBV3-1/TRBV3-2 | CASQTGNTEAFF
TRBJ2-2 | TRBV30 | CAWSIPGLAGAGELFF
TRBJ1-1 | TRBV28 | CASSSGQGARGTEAFF
TRBJ1-2 | TRBV10-2 | CASTGWKGGGYTF
TRBJ1-1 | TRBV28 | CASSPPRNTEAFF
TRBJ1-1 | TRBV5-6 | CASSLRHVWGPEAFF
TRBJ1-2 | TRBV5-3 | CARSPRGGAVNYGYTF
TRBJ2-3 | TRBV6-5 | CASSYSGSGGKDTQYF
TRBJ1-4 | TRBV27 | CASSLAPGRGNEKLFF
TRBJ2-3 | TRBV9 | CASSVGAGGHRTDTQYF
TRBJ2-7 | TRBV11-1 | CASSLVDYEQYF
TRBJ1-3 | TRBV4-2 | CASSQELTNGNTIYF
TRBJ1-2 | TRBV6-5 | CASSSRSDGGGYTF
TRBJ1-2 | TRBV18 | CASSRSREEGYTF
TRBJ1-1 | TRBV27 | CASHPRGAAEAFF
TRBJ2-5 | TRBV19 | CASSRDRGGQTQYF
TRBJ1-1 | TRBV7-2 | CASSLGARGQGTEAFF
TRBJ2-5 | TRBV9 | CASSVGLAGELQETQYF
TRBJ1-6 | TRBV10-2 | CASSDGVQNSPLHF
TRBJ2-7 | TRBV4-3 | CASSQVGGHEQYF
TRBJ1-5 | TRBV27 | CASSLSPGLHQPQHF
TRBJ1-1 | TRBV28 | CASRPQGPTEAFF
TRBJ1-3 | TRBV24-1 | CATSDYRTGWSSSGNTIYF
TRBJ2-7 | TRBV18 | CASSPKDRSYEQYF
TRBJ1-2 | TRBV5-4 | CASSLGGTGSIHGYTF
TRBJ1-5 | TRBV2 | CASSYGQGPTPQHF
TRBJ2-3 | TRBV5-4 | CASSTIQGARADTQYF
TRBJ1-1 | TRBV6-2/TRBV6-3 | CASSYSSLSLNTEAFF
TRBJ1-2 | TRBV7-2 | CASSPDRGILYGYTF
TRBJ2-3 | TRBV7-8 | CASSSRGGKDTQYF